The rows below give T cell receptor beta chains drawn from one sample of a study of long-term antiretroviral therapy in people with HIV. Generated by immunoSEQ multiplex PCR, the TCRdb table keeps only in-frame clones and is missing some. Of approximately 25,000 clones detected, 90% to 95% appear once; the ten largest clones hold about 8.9%. The starting material was unsorted PBMCs, obtained 7.6 years after starting antiretroviral therapy. Receptor source: a woman aged 40 to 50 with HIV. Both conserved end residues are part of each CDR3. The D gene is left open where the match is weak. Clone size appears in some rows only: once, few, many, or a class for an expanded clone.

NA,TRBV19,TRBJ2-2,NA,TGTGCCAGTACCGAACCCGGAGTGAACACCGGGGAGCTGTTTTTT,CASTEPGVNTGELFF
NA,TRBV10-2,TRBJ2-1,once,TGCGCCAGCACCTGGACCGGGACAACCTGGTCCTCCAATGAGCAGTTCTTC,CASTWTGTTWSSNEQFF
TRBD1,TRBV7-2,TRBJ1-6,NA,TGTGCCAGCACCACAGGACAGGGACTAGGTTCACCCCTCCACTTT,CASTTGQGLGSPLHF
NA,TRBV2,TRBJ1-3,NA,TGTGCCAGCGCCCTAGGTTACTCTGGAAACACCATATATTTT,CASALGYSGNTIYF
TRBD1,TRBV4-3,TRBJ1-2,NA,TGCGCCAGCAGCCAAGGAACTGGGCAGGGGGGAGGCTACACCTTC,CASSQGTGQGGGYTF
TRBD1,TRBV5-1,TRBJ2-3,NA,TGCGCCAGCAGCTACGGGCGACAGGGTGGCGGCACAGATACGCAGTATTTT,CASSYGRQGGGTDTQYF
TRBD2,TRBV10-1,TRBJ2-4,NA,TGCGCCAGCAGTGGCGGGCAGCGGGAGGGACCCAAAAACATTCAGTACTTC,CASSGGQREGPKNIQYF
TRBD1,TRBV7-2,TRBJ2-6,NA,TGTGCCGGCGGCCGGGACAGGATATACTCTGGGGCCAACGTCCTGACTTTC,CAGGRDRIYSGANVLTF
TRBD1,TRBV19,TRBJ1-2,NA,TGTGCCAGTAGTATAGCCTGGGACAGGGGTTCCGGCTACACCTTC,CASSIAWDRGSGYTF
NA,TRBV19,TRBJ1-6,NA,TGTGCCAGTAGTGGAGGACAGAGCTATAATTCACCCCTCCACTTT,CASSGGQSYNSPLHF
TRBD1,TRBV2,TRBJ2-7,NA,TGTGCCAGCAGTGACGCTCTTGGGGCAGGGGGCCTCTACGAGCAGTACTTC,CASSDALGAGGLYEQYF
TRBD2,TRBV7-9,TRBJ2-6,NA,TGTGCCAGCAGCCCATCGGGGGGTCCGGCCAACGTCCTGACTTTC,CASSPSGGPANVLTF
TRBD2,TRBV15,TRBJ2-1,NA,TGTGCCACCAGCAGGAGCGGGGGGGCCTATGAGCAGTTCTTC,CATSRSGGAYEQFF
NA,TRBV7-9,TRBJ1-5,NA,TGTGCCAGCAGCTACAGGGGCAATCAGCCCCAGCATTTT,CASSYRGNQPQHF
NA,TRBV7-9,TRBJ2-3,NA,TGTGCCAGCAGTCCCGGTGAACAGACAGATACGCAGTATTTT,CASSPGEQTDTQYF
NA,TRBV11-2,TRBJ2-6,NA,TGTGCCAGCAGCTTAGCTGGGGCCAACGTCCTGACTTTC,CASSLAGANVLTF
NA,TRBV7-2,TRBJ2-1,few,TGTGCCAGCAGCTTGGACAGCACGAATCAAAACAATGAGCAGTTCTTC,CASSLDSTNQNNEQFF
NA,TRBV11-2,TRBJ2-5,NA,TGTGCCAGCAGCTCCATGGAGGGACTCATGGAGGGAGAGACCCAGTACTTC,CASSSMEGLMEGETQYF
NA,TRBV12-5,TRBJ2-2,once,TGTGCTAGTGCCTCCCGTGGGGATCCCGGGGAGCTGTTTTTT,CASASRGDPGELFF
NA,TRBV7-2,TRBJ1-2,NA,TGTGCCAGCAGCCCCCCGGGAGTTCATGGCTACACCTTC,CASSPPGVHGYTF
NA,TRBV29-1,TRBJ1-1,NA,TGCAGCGTTGAAACCCAGGTCGGTATCCACTTATTT,CSVETQVGIHLF
NA,TRBV4-1,TRBJ1-5,NA,TGCGCCAGCAGCCACCGGATCTATAGCAATCAGCCCCAGCATTTT,CASSHRIYSNQPQHF
TRBD2,TRBV2,TRBJ2-2,NA,TGTGCCAGCAGTGAATGGCGGGGGGACACCGGGGAGCTGTTTTTT,CASSEWRGDTGELFF
NA,TRBV7-9,TRBJ2-1,once,TGTGCCAGCAGCTTAGAGGGGGGAGCCAATGAGCAGTTCTTC,CASSLEGGANEQFF
TRBD1,TRBV5-4,TRBJ2-5,NA,TGTGCCAGCAGCCAAGGACAGGGTTTGACGGAGACCCAGTACTTC,CASSQGQGLTETQYF
TRBD1,TRBV6-5,TRBJ2-1,NA,TGTGCCAGCAGTCCCCACGACAGGGGTGACAATGAGCAGTTCTTC,CASSPHDRGDNEQFF
NA,TRBV7-7,TRBJ2-7,NA,TGTGCTAGCAGCTTAGTGTCGGCGGGAGAGCAGTACTTC,CASSLVSAGEQYF
NA,TRBV18,TRBJ2-7,NA,TGTGCCAGCTCCGTGGACAGCCCCTTCGAGCAGTACTTC,CASSVDSPFEQYF
TRBD2,TRBV30,TRBJ2-2,NA,TGTGCCTGGAGTGTAATTAGCGGGGTTACCGGGGAGCTGTTTTTT,CAWSVISGVTGELFF
TRBD2,TRBV4-3,TRBJ2-3,NA,TGCGCCAGCAGCCAAGGAGGGGCTTGGCGGGGGAGCACAGATACGCAGTATTTT,CASSQGGAWRGSTDTQYF
TRBD1,TRBV10-3,TRBJ2-5,NA,TGTGCCATCAGGGGCACAGGGGAGTGGGAGACCCAGTACTTC,CAIRGTGEWETQYF
TRBD1,TRBV2,TRBJ2-7,once,TGTGCCAGCAGTGACAGGGGGTACCTACACTCCTACGAGCAGTACTTC,CASSDRGYLHSYEQYF
TRBD1,TRBV9,TRBJ2-3,NA,TGTGCCAGCAGCTCAGGACAGGGCACAGATACGCAGTATTTT,CASSSGQGTDTQYF
NA,TRBV2,TRBJ2-2,NA,TGTGCCAGCAAGGGGGGAGGGGCCCCGAACACCGGGGAGCTGTTTTTT,CASKGGGAPNTGELFF
TRBD1,TRBV29-1,TRBJ1-1,once,TGCAGCGTTGGGACAGGCTTGAACACTGAAGCTTTCTTT,CSVGTGLNTEAFF
NA,TRBV18,TRBJ1-4,NA,TGTGCCAGCTCACCACCGGGCAGGGAGGGTGAAAAACTGTTTTTT,CASSPPGREGEKLFF
NA,TRBV9,TRBJ2-3,once,TGTGCCAGCAGCGTAGGCCCAGGCGCGGATACGCAGTATTTT,CASSVGPGADTQYF
NA,TRBV30,TRBJ2-3,NA,TGTGCCTTGAAGAGGGAGTGGGATACGCAGTATTTT,CALKREWDTQYF
NA,TRBV7-8,TRBJ2-3,once,TGTGCCAGCAGCTTACAGGGCACAGATACGCAGTATTTT,CASSLQGTDTQYF
NA,TRBV10-3,TRBJ1-1,NA,TGTGCCATCAGTGAGCCTCCCCCTGGAACTGAAGCTTTCTTT,CAISEPPPGTEAFF
NA,TRBV7-2,TRBJ1-1,NA,TGTGCCAGCAGCTTAGCTGCGACAGCCCACACTGAAGCTTTCTTT,CASSLAATAHTEAFF
NA,TRBV27,TRBJ1-2,once,TGTGCCAGCAGTTTTTTGGGACGGGGGCCTAACTATGGCTACACCTTC,CASSFLGRGPNYGYTF
TRBD1,TRBV18,TRBJ1-3,once,TGTGCCAGCTCACCACTGGGACAGGGGGCGAAAGGAAACACCATATATTTT,CASSPLGQGAKGNTIYF
NA,TRBV4-3,TRBJ1-1,NA,TGCGCCAGCAGCCAGGAGGGACTTAACACTGAAGCTTTCTTT,CASSQEGLNTEAFF
TRBD1,TRBV4-3,TRBJ1-1,NA,TGCGCCAGCAGCCAAGTCCTGCAGGGGGGGGGAAACACTGAAGCTTTCTTT,CASSQVLQGGGNTEAFF
TRBD1,TRBV19,TRBJ2-1,NA,TGTGCCAGTAGTATAGGGGCCCGACAGGGCTACAATGAGCAGTTCTTC,CASSIGARQGYNEQFF
TRBD2,TRBV27,TRBJ2-7,NA,TGTGCCAGCAGTTTCGGTCGGGAGGGCGAGCAGTACTTC,CASSFGREGEQYF
TRBD2,TRBV7-3,TRBJ2-7,NA,TGTGCCAGCAGCTTAACAGGACTAGCTACGGACGAGCAGTACTTC,CASSLTGLATDEQYF
TRBD1,TRBV5-1,TRBJ1-1,NA,TGCGCCAGCAGCTCCCCTTGGGACAGCCATTTGAACACTGAAGCTTTCTTT,CASSSPWDSHLNTEAFF